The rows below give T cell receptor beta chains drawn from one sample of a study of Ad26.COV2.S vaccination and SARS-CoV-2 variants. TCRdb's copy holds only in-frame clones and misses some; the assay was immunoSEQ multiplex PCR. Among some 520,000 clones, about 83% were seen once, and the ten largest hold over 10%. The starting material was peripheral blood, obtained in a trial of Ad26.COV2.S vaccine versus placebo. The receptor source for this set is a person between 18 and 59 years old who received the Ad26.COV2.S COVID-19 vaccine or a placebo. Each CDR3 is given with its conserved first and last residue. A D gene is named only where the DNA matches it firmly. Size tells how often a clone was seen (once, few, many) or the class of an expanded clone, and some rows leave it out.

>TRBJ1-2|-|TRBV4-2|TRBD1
CASSQGDREGYTF
TGTGCCAGCAGCCAAGGGGACAGGGAGGGCTACACCTTC
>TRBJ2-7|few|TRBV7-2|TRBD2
CASSLVPSGRANEQYF
TGTGCCAGCAGCTTAGTTCCTAGCGGGAGGGCCAACGAGCAGTACTTC
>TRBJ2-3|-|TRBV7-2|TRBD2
CASSLVRGGRVTDTQYF
TGTGCCAGCAGCTTAGTAAGAGGCGGGAGGGTTACAGATACGCAGTATTTT
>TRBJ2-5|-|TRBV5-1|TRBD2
CASSGDYGIGTQYF
TGCGCCAGCAGCGGGGACTACGGGATCGGGACCCAGTACTTC
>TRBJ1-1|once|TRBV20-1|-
CSASKVGRGNTEAFF
TGCAGTGCTAGTAAGGTGGGGAGGGGGAACACTGAAGCTTTCTTT
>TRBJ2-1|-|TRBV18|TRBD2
CASSPIPGGVARRNEQFF
TGTGCCAGCTCACCTATTCCGGGAGGGGTCGCAAGAAGGAATGAGCAGTTCTTC
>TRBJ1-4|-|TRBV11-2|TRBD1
CASSLGTGVPTNEKLFF
TGTGCCAGCAGCTTAGGGACAGGGGTCCCAACTAATGAAAAACTGTTTTTT
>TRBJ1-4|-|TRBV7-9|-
CASSLTRGNEKLFF
TGTGCCAGCAGCTTAACCAGGGGCAACGAAAAACTGTTTTTT
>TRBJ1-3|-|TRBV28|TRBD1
CASSSFFRETGDSGNTIYF
TGTGCCAGCAGTTCTTTCTTTAGGGAGACAGGGGACTCTGGAAACACCATATATTTT
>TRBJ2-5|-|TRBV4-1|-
CASSQTVGRLETQYF
TGCGCCAGCAGCCAAACGGTGGGGCGGTTGGAGACCCAGTACTTC
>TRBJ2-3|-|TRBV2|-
CASSVRAGRTDTQYF
TGTGCCAGCAGTGTCAGGGCAGGCCGGACAGATACGCAGTATTTT
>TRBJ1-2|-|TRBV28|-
CASNIRGGYGYTF
TGTGCCAGCAACATCAGGGGCGGCTATGGCTACACCTTC
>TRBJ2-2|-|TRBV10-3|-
CAISESGVVLNTGELFF
TGTGCCATCAGTGAGTCAGGCGTAGTCCTAAACACCGGGGAGCTGTTTTTT
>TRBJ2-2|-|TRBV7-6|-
CASSYRAVSAGELFF
TGTGCCAGCAGCTACCGAGCTGTTTCGGCCGGGGAGCTGTTTTTT
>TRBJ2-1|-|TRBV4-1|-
CASSPLGIEQFF
TGCGCCAGCAGCCCCCTAGGAATTGAGCAGTTCTTC
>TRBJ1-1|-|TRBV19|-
CASSKRGTNGEAFF
TGTGCCAGTAGTAAACGGGGAACTAACGGGGAAGCTTTCTTT
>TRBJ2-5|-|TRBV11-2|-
CASSRTIGLQETQYF
TGTGCCAGCAGCAGGACCATTGGGCTTCAAGAGACCCAGTACTTC
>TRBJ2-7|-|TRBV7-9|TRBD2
CASSPRGASYEQYF
TGTGCCAGCAGCCCGCGGGGGGCCTCCTACGAGCAGTACTTC
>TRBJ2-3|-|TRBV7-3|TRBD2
CASSPGLVADTQYF
TGTGCCAGCAGCCCTGGACTAGTAGCAGATACGCAGTATTTT
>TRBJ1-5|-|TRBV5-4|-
CASSLEAKQPQHF
TGTGCCAGCAGCTTGGAGGCAAAGCAGCCCCAGCATTTT
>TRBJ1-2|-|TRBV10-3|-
CAIGLGWGKYYGYTF
TGTGCCATCGGGTTGGGGTGGGGGAAATACTATGGCTACACCTTC
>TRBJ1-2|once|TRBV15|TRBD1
CATSTPSGGAVNGYTF
TGTGCCACCAGCACGCCCTCAGGGGGCGCGGTGAATGGCTACACCTTC
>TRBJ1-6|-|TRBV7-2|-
CASSSRAKPNSPLHF
TGTGCCAGCAGCTCCCGGGCCAAGCCTAATTCACCCCTCCACTTT
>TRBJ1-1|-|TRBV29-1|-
CSFMNTEAFF
TGCAGCTTCATGAACACTGAAGCTTTCTTT
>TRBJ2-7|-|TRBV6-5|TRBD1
CASGDRGSYEQYF
TGTGCCAGCGGGGACAGGGGTTCCTACGAGCAGTACTTC
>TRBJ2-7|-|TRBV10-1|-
CASDGRGGPVISYEQYF
TGCGCCAGCGACGGCAGGGGAGGGCCGGTTATCTCCTACGAGCAGTACTTC
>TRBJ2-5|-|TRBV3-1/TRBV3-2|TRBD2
CASSLGLAGETQYF
TGTGCCAGCAGCCTGGGACTAGCGGGCGAGACCCAGTACTTC
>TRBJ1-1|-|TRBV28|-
CASSFMGVGWGTEAFF
TGTGCCAGCAGTTTTATGGGGGTAGGGTGGGGCACTGAAGCTTTCTTT
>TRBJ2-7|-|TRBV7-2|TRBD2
CASSFTSGNAPGPYEQYF
TGTGCCAGCAGCTTTACTAGCGGGAACGCGCCGGGCCCCTACGAGCAGTACTTC
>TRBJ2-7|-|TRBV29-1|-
CSASWRGAYEQYF
TGCAGCGCTTCGTGGCGAGGAGCCTACGAGCAGTACTTC
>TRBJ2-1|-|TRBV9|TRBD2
CASTSGTSYNEQFF
TGTGCCAGTACTAGCGGGACTTCCTACAATGAGCAGTTCTTC
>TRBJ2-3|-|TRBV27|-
CASSLRGPDTQYF
TGTGCCAGCAGTTTAAGAGGCCCTGATACGCAGTATTTT
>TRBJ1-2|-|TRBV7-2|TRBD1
CASTGDRRLHGYTF
TGTGCCAGCACCGGGGACAGACGACTCCATGGCTACACCTTC
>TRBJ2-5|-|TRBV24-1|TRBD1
CATSDRQGSRETQYF
TGTGCCACCAGTGACCGACAGGGATCACGAGAGACCCAGTACTTC
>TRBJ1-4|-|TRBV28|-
CASKGRRGEPISVELFF
TGTGCCAGCAAAGGAAGGAGGGGGGAGCCTATTTCGGTGGAACTGTTTTTT
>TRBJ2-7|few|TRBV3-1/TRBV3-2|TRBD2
CASSRDYFSYEQYF
TGTGCCAGCAGCCGGGACTATTTCTCCTACGAGCAGTACTTC
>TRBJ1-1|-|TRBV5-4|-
CASSFPPRAEAFF
TGTGCCAGCAGCTTTCCACCCCGGGCTGAAGCTTTCTTT
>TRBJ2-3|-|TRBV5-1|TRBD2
CASSLREGHTDTQYF
TGCGCCAGCAGCTTGCGGGAGGGCCACACAGATACGCAGTATTTT
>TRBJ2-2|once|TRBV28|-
CASSFSHTAENTGELFF
TGTGCCAGCAGTTTTAGTCACACAGCCGAGAACACCGGGGAGCTGTTTTTT